These 15 T cell receptor beta chains were all obtained from the same sample, sequenced in a study of blood T cells in healthy people across ages. The use of a sample-barcoded 5' primer and a J-beta primer mix characterized a second PCR of roughly 6 to 12 cycles. Each CDR3 protein is one row after TCRdb ran MiXCR on the 5' RACE reads. The sample includes 910,000 or so distinct CDR3 sequences, roughly 47% seen only once; the top ten take around a fifth. Sequenced: blood. The source is a woman in her sixties in good health.

The CDR3 DNA is TGTGCCAGTACGAAGGACAGGACTAACTATGGCTACACCTTC. This encodes CASTKDRTNYGYTF. J is TRBJ1-2 and V is TRBV19; 7 positions agree with TRBD1. Trimming at V came to 7 bases and at J to 0 bases, leaving 5 bases not matched to a gene. In germline, CDR1 is LNHDA, CDR2 SQIVND (reference sequence). This CDR3 has 14 amino acids.

The chain recombines TRBV6-2 or TRBV6-3 with TRBJ2-3, with 15 bases matching TRBD2. The junction had 10 bases not matched to a gene; V was cut back by 4 bases and J by 2 bases. The CDR3 has 19 amino acids. Germline V CDR1 and CDR2: MNHEY, SVGEGT. The CDR3 is CASSFDGTSGRPITDTQYF. The CDR3 DNA reads TGTGCCAGCAGTTTCGACGGGACTAGCGGGAGGCCCATCACAGATACGCAGTATTTT.

V is TRBV7-2 and J is TRBJ2-4, with 8 bases that match TRBD1. Per germline, CDR1 SGHTA and CDR2 FQGNSA. The CDR3 loop spans 17 amino acids. J was trimmed by 13 bases and V by 2 bases; bases with no gene match: 19. CDR3 nucleotide sequence: TGTGCCAGCAGCTTACAGTCGGGGGCGCAGGGGGCGGAAGAGCAGTACTTC. Encoded protein: CASSLQSGAQGAEEQYF.

The V call is TRBV2, the J call TRBJ2-1; 9 positions agree with TRBD2. Germline CDR1 SNHLY, CDR2 FYNNEI. V shed 7 bases and J 9 bases; nucleotides not matched to a gene: 1. The CDR3 is 11 residues long. The DNA for the CDR3 is TGTGCCAGCACAGCGGGGGGTGAGCAGTTCTTC. Its protein is CASTAGGEQFF.

This chain links TRBV10-3 with TRBJ2-1; weak D call: TRBD1 (6 bases). The CDR3 covers 16 residues. Per the germline V gene, CDR1 is ENHRY and CDR2 is SYGVKD. V was clipped by 6 bases and J by 0 bases, with 15 bases between them. In DNA form, the CDR3 reads TGTGCCATCAGCGATCGAGGGGGTAGCTCCTACAATGAGCAGTTCTTC. It specifies CAISDRGGSSYNEQFF.

V gene TRBV12-3 or TRBV12-4 combines with J gene TRBJ1-1; D is unclear. The CDR3 has 15 amino acids. V was cut by 6 bases and J by 1 base, with 15 bases left in between. Here the CDR3 reads CASSPGPIENTEAFF. Written as DNA, the CDR3 is TGTGCCAGCAGCCCAGGACCTATTGAGAACACTGAAGCTTTCTTT.

A single count supports this clonotype. The chain links TRBV20-1 to TRBJ2-1; weak D call: TRBD2 (6 bases). CDR3 length: 15 amino acids. V was clipped by 6 bases and J by 6 bases, with 21 bases between them. Germline V lookup: CDR1 DFQATT, CDR2 SNEGSKA (reference sequence). CDR3 residues: CSANLEFSGGNEQFF. For the CDR3, the DNA is TGCAGTGCCAACCTAGAGTTTTCCGGGGGCAATGAGCAGTTCTTC.

This clonotype was seen just once. This chain joins TRBV11-2 and TRBJ2-7; no definite D call. Germline V lookup: CDR1 SGHAT, CDR2 FQNNGV. Trimming removed 1 base from V and 7 bases from J, with 14 bases in between. This CDR3 contains 14 residues. The CDR3 loop reads CASSLATGPMEQYF. CDR3 DNA sequence: TGTGCCAGCAGCTTAGCGACTGGGCCCATGGAGCAGTACTTC.

In its sample, this clonotype was seen a few times. The chain is built from TRBV4-2 and TRBJ2-7; D is unclear. V was pared by 0 bases and J by 4 bases, with 13 bases between. Germline V gene data show CDR1 as LGHNA and CDR2 as YNFKEQ. The CDR3 loop spans 15 amino acids. DNA for the CDR3: TGTGCCAGCAGCCAAGACCCAGCCTCCGTATACGAGCAGTACTTC. Translation: CASSQDPASVYEQYF.

CDR3 sequence (DNA): TGTGCCAGCATGGGGGACAACGACAATGAGCAGTTCTTC. Encoded protein: CASMGDNDNEQFF. This chain links TRBV6-5 with TRBJ2-1; D might be TRBD1 (6 bases). In germline, CDR1 is MNHEY, CDR2 SVGAGI. V lost 7 bases and J 5 bases, leaving 12 bases between the germline ends. This CDR3 is built from 13 residues.

The genes are TRBV5-1 and TRBJ2-1; D perhaps matches TRBD2 (5 bases). The length of the CDR3 is 18 residues. Trimming removed 3 bases at V and 0 bases at J, with 19 bases between. Germline assignment: CDR1 SGHRS and CDR2 YFSETQ. The CDR3 sequence: CASSSDLQRSGSYNEQFF. As DNA, the CDR3 is TGCGCCAGCAGCTCGGACTTACAGAGAAGCGGCTCCTACAATGAGCAGTTCTTC.

V usage is TRBV7-9 and J usage is TRBJ2-1; 8 bases align to TRBD2. This CDR3 contains 15 residues. Germline loops: CDR1 SEHNR, CDR2 FQNEAQ (reference sequence). Losses at the gene ends were 5 bases for V and 5 bases for J; bases not matched to a gene: 8. This chain's CDR3 is CASSRSGIPNNEQFF. CDR3 nucleotide sequence: TGTGCCAGCAGCCGTAGCGGGATTCCAAACAATGAGCAGTTCTTC.

This clonotype was detected a few times. The gene calls are TRBV13 and TRBJ2-4, with D perhaps TRBD2 (5 bases). Germline V lookup: CDR1 PRHDT, CDR2 FYEKMQ (reference sequence). CDR3 length equals 14 residues. The V end was cut by 6 bases, the J end by 1 base, with 10 bases between. The CDR3 here is CASRPWEAKNIQYF. The CDR3, as DNA: TGTGCCAGCAGACCCTGGGAGGCCAAAAACATTCAGTACTTC.

The rearrangement joins TRBV24-1 to TRBJ1-2; D is undetermined. V lost 4 bases, J lost 3 bases, and 11 bases lay in between. The CDR3 covers 14 residues. CDR1 and CDR2 from the germline V gene are KGHDR and SFDVKD. CDR3 DNA sequence: TGTGCCACCAGTGACCCTCGCGTTGACTATGGCTACACCTTC. It specifies CATSDPRVDYGYTF.

The genes are TRBV28 and TRBJ2-1, with D perhaps assigned TRBD1 or TRBD2 (7 bases each). CDR3 length: 16 residues. In germline, CDR1 is MDHEN, CDR2 SYDVKM. V was pared by 7 bases and J by 0 bases, with 16 bases between. The CDR3 DNA is TGTGCCAGCACCCAGGGGGGGAGTTACTCCTACAATGAGCAGTTCTTC. This encodes CASTQGGSYSYNEQFF.